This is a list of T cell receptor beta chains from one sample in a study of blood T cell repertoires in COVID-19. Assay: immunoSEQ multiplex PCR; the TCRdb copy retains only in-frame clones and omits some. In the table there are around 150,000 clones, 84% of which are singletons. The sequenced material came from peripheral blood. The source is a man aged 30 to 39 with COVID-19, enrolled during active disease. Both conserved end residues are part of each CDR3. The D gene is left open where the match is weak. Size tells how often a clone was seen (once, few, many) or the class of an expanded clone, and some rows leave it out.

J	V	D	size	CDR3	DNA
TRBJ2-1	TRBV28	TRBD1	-	CASRPGTDLYNEQFF	TGTGCCAGCAGACCCGGGACAGACCTCTACAATGAGCAGTTCTTC
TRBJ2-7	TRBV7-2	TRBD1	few	CASSLAGQYYEQYF	TGTGCCAGCAGCTTAGCGGGACAGTACTACGAGCAGTACTTC
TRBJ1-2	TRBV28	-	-	CASSASYSYGYTF	TGTGCCAGCAGTGCCTCTTATAGCTATGGCTACACCTTC
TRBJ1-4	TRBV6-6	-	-	CASSRKTGPLSEKLFF	TGTGCCAGCAGTCGAAAAACAGGGCCCCTGAGTGAAAAACTGTTTTTT
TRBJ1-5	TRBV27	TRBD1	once	CASSLSTGDQPQHF	TGTGCCAGCAGTTTATCGACAGGGGATCAGCCCCAGCATTTT
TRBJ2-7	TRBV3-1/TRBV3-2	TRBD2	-	CASSQDLASGTYEQYF	TGTGCCAGCAGCCAAGATTTGGCTAGCGGGACCTACGAGCAGTACTTC
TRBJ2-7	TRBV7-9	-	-	CASSRIRGSSYEQYF	TGTGCCAGCAGCCGGATCAGGGGCAGCTCCTACGAGCAGTACTTC
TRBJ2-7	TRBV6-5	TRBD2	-	CASSFKESGIGEQYF	TGTGCCAGCAGTTTCAAGGAAAGCGGGATAGGAGAGCAGTACTTC
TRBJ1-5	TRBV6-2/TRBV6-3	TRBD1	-	CASSRSGTGASQPQHF	TGTGCCAGCAGCAGATCCGGGACAGGGGCCAGTCAGCCCCAGCATTTT
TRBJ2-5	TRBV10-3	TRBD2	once	CAISGPSGSYQETQYF	TGTGCCATCAGTGGCCCTAGCGGGAGCTACCAAGAGACCCAGTACTTC
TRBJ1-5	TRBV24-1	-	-	CATSDGGRGANQPQHF	TGTGCCACCAGTGACGGCGGACGGGGAGCGAATCAGCCCCAGCATTTT
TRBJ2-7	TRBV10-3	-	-	CATLGGQSYEQYF	TGTGCCACCCTCGGGGGTCAATCCTACGAGCAGTACTTC
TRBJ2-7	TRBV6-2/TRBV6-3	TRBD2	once	CASSRLAGVGEQYF	TGTGCCAGCAGCCGACTAGCGGGAGTGGGCGAGCAGTACTTC
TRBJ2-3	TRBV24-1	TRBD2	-	CATSAPTSGSSTDTQYF	TGTGCCACCAGTGCTCCGACTAGCGGGAGTTCTACAGATACGCAGTATTTT
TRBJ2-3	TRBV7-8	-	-	CASSQGVAEGRDTQYF	TGTGCCAGCAGCCAAGGTGTAGCGGAGGGCAGAGATACGCAGTATTTT
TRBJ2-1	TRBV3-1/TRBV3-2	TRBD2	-	CASSRLAGGPNEQFF	TGTGCCAGCAGCCGTCTAGCGGGAGGGCCAAATGAGCAGTTCTTC
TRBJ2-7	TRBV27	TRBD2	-	CASSLLVRLAEPYEQYF	TGTGCCAGCAGCTTACTCGTGCGACTAGCGGAACCCTACGAGCAGTACTTC
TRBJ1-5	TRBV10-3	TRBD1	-	CAISESSGGTYSNQPQHF	TGTGCCATCAGTGAGTCATCAGGGGGGACTTATAGCAATCAGCCCCAGCATTTT
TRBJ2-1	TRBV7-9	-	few	CASSFGEVLGQFF	TGTGCCAGCAGCTTTGGAGAAGTGCTCGGGCAGTTCTTC
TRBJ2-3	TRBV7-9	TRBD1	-	CASSYYRGQDTQYF	TGTGCCAGCAGCTACTACAGGGGGCAAGATACGCAGTATTTT
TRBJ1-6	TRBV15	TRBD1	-	CATSRDGQGDSPLHF	TGTGCCACCAGCAGAGACGGACAGGGTGATTCACCCCTCCACTTT
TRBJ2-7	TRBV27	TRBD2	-	CASSRGGTSSHEQYF	TGTGCCAGCAGTCGTGGGGGGACTAGCAGCCACGAGCAGTACTTC